The 20 T cell receptor beta chains below come from one sample, sequenced in a study of CD4 T cells in relation to SARS-CoV-2 and coronaviruses. Their recognized antigens are unknown. Using immunoSEQ multiplex PCR, the repertoire was profiled, and TCRdb retains in-frame clones only, with some absent. The sample consists of tens of thousands of clones, less than 85% of them appearing once. The unexposed donors gave CD4+ T cells in about 2011-2019, prior to COVID-19. CD4+ T cells were isolated from the cells after around eleven days of culture. Source material: CD4+ T cells from PBMCs, cultured in vitro. The receptors come from a human donor in good health.

The gene calls are TRBV28 and TRBJ1-2, with D uncertain. Germline V gives CDR1 MDHEN, CDR2 SYDVKM. The CDR3 has 13 residues. V lost 10 bases and J 4 bases, leaving 16 bases between the germline ends. In DNA, the CDR3 is TGTGCCACCGAAAACCGGGCCCTCTATGGCTACACCTTC. Translating it yields CATENRALYGYTF.

This chain links TRBV24-1 with TRBJ2-1, with D perhaps matching TRBD1 or TRBD2 (5 bases each). Germline assignment: CDR1 KGHDR and CDR2 SFDVKD. The CDR3 totals 15 residues. The V end lost 3 bases, the J end lost 8 bases, and 16 bases lay between the germline ends. The CDR3 region is CATSDPGDGRDEQFF. The DNA of the CDR3 is TGTGCCACCAGTGATCCCGGGGACGGTAGGGATGAGCAGTTCTTC.

V usage is TRBV3-1 (or the pseudogene TRBV3-2) and J usage is TRBJ1-2, with D perhaps matching TRBD1 (5 bases). The V and J ends lost 4 bases and 4 bases respectively, with 16 bases between them. The CDR3 covers 15 residues. Per germline, CDR1 LGHDT and CDR2 YNNKEL (reference sequence). CDR3 amino acids: CASSPTRAGPYGYTF. DNA of the CDR3: TGTGCCAGCAGCCCAACGAGGGCAGGGCCCTATGGCTACACCTTC.

The genes are TRBV5-4 and TRBJ1-2; D perhaps matches TRBD1 (6 bases). The germline gives CDR1 SGHNT, CDR2 YYREEE (reference sequence). The V end was cut by 1 base, the J end by 2 bases, with 9 bases between. The CDR3 is made up of 14 amino acids. CDR3 in amino acids: CASSLRGVNYGYTF. The CDR3 nucleotides are TGTGCCAGCAGCTTGAGGGGGGTAAACTATGGCTACACCTTC.

This clone was observed once. The rearrangement joins TRBV7-9 to TRBJ2-7; maybe TRBD2 (6 bases). V was cut by 5 bases and J by 4 bases, with 12 bases left in between. The CDR3 covers 13 residues. CDR1 and CDR2 (germline): SEHNR, FQNEAQ (reference sequence). This CDR3 is CASSPRDFYEQYF. The DNA of the CDR3 is TGTGCCAGCAGCCCCCGGGACTTTTACGAGCAGTACTTC.

Written as DNA, the CDR3 is TGTGCCATCAAGGCAGGGGCAAGCACAGATACGCAGTATTTT. Its protein is CAIKAGASTDTQYF. This chain joins TRBV10-3 and TRBJ2-3, with D possibly matching TRBD1 (6 bases). The germline V gene has CDR1 ENHRY and CDR2 SYGVKD. The CDR3 spans 14 residues. V was shortened by 7 bases and J by 0 bases, with 11 bases between the two germline ends.

This clone was detected only once. The rearrangement links TRBV2 to TRBJ2-5; 7 bases fit TRBD1. The CDR3 is 16 residues long. The trim removed 2 bases at V and 4 bases at J, leaving 10 bases unmatched. Germline V gene data show CDR1 as SNHLY and CDR2 as FYNNEI. CDR3 protein: CASSELGGPRGETQYF. For the CDR3, the DNA is TGTGCCAGCAGTGAATTAGGGGGCCCTAGGGGAGAGACCCAGTACTTC.

V gene TRBV30 combines with J gene TRBJ2-3; 11 positions match TRBD2. Per germline, CDR1 GTSNPN and CDR2 SVGIG (reference sequence). The CDR3 has 15 amino acids. The V gene end was trimmed by 3 bases and the J gene end by 5 bases; junction bases not matched to a gene: 7. The CDR3 DNA reads as TGTGCCTGGAGCCGACTAGCGGGACCGCGAGATACGCAGTATTTT. Protein: CAWSRLAGPRDTQYF. The full variable domain, completed using reference TRBV30 and TRBJ2-3, is SQTIHQWPATLVQPVGSPLSLECTVEGTSNPNLYWYRQAAGRGLQLLFYSVGIGQISSEVPQNLSASRPQDRQFILSSKKLLLSDSGFYLCAWSRLAGPRDTQYFGPGTRLTVL.

Details on this clone: One end of the junction fails to match germline, which may point to a read error. The chain combines TRBV5-5 with TRBJ2-1; a weak D match, TRBD1 (5 bases). Per the germline V gene, CDR1 is SGHKS and CDR2 is YYEKEE (reference sequence). The CDR3 contains 14 residues. In nucleotides, the CDR3 is TGTGCCAGCAGCCGAACATCAGGGTACAGTGAGCAGTTCTTC. It codes for CASSRTSGYSEQFF. Full variable domain (missing parts from reference TRBV5-5 and TRBJ2-1): DAGVTQSPTHLIKTRGQQVTLRCSPISGHKSVSWYQQVLGQGPQFIFQYYEKEERGRGNFPDRFSARQFPNYSSELNVNALLLGDSALYLCASSRTSGYSEQFFGPGTRLTVL.

The V gene is TRBV28, the J gene TRBJ2-3; D gene unclear. CDR1 is MDHEN and CDR2 is SYDVKM in the germline V gene. V lost 6 bases, J lost 3 bases, and 13 bases lay in between. The CDR3 runs to 14 residues. The DNA for the CDR3 is TGTGCCAGCAGCCCCGTTTTTGGGACAGATACGCAGTATTTT. Translation: CASSPVFGTDTQYF.

CDR3 region: CAISDDRVQPQHF. The CDR3, as DNA: TGTGCCATCAGTGACGACAGGGTTCAGCCCCAGCATTTT. The rearrangement links TRBV10-3 to TRBJ1-5, with 7 bases matching TRBD1. V lost 3 bases, J lost 6 bases, and 2 bases stayed unmatched. Looked up from germline, CDR1 is ENHRY and CDR2 is SYGVKD. The CDR3 consists of 13 residues.

The chain links TRBV30 to TRBJ1-5; D ambiguous. V was pared by 4 bases and J by 3 bases, with 10 bases between. The CDR3 is made up of 13 amino acids. Germline-derived CDR1 and CDR2 are GTSNPN and SVGIG (reference sequence). The chain's CDR3 is CAWTTENNQPQHF. The DNA of the CDR3 is TGTGCCTGGACCACAGAGAACAATCAGCCCCAGCATTTT.

V is TRBV10-3 and J is TRBJ2-2; TRBD2 might be the D (6 bases). Per germline, CDR1 ENHRY and CDR2 SYGVKD. The V and J ends lost 0 bases and 1 base respectively, with 15 bases between them. This CDR3 is built from 18 residues. The CDR3 DNA sequence: TGTGCCATCAGTGAGTCGGGGATGACGGGAGAGAACACCGGGGAGCTGTTTTTT. Its protein is CAISESGMTGENTGELFF.

In its sample, this clone was seen a few times. The chain couples TRBV19 to TRBJ1-5; a possible D gene is TRBD1 (5 bases). CDR3 length equals 15 residues. CDR1 LNHDA and CDR2 SQIVND come from the germline V gene (reference sequence). The germline V and J ends were trimmed by 1 base and 5 bases, with 12 bases remaining between them. The CDR3 sequence is CASSIADRKYQPQHF. The CDR3 DNA is TGTGCCAGTAGTATAGCCGACAGAAAGTATCAGCCCCAGCATTTT. The whole variable domain, filled in from reference TRBV19 and TRBJ1-5, reads DGGITQSPKYLFRKEGQNVTLSCEQNLNHDAMYWYRQDPGQGLRLIYYSQIVNDFQKGDIAEGYSVSREKKESFPLTVTSAQKNPTAFYLCASSIADRKYQPQHFGDGTRLSIL.

This clone was picked up a small number of times. The chain links TRBV7-3 to TRBJ2-7; no definite D call. This CDR3 spans 13 amino acids. Germline V CDR1 and CDR2: SGHTA, FQGTGA. V lost 0 bases and J 5 bases, leaving 8 bases between the germline ends. The CDR3 bases are TGTGCCAGCAGCTTAACCCAGACCAACGAGCAGTACTTC. This encodes CASSLTQTNEQYF.

The chain carries TRBV20-1 and TRBJ2-7; 9 bases are a match to TRBD2. The CDR3 has 14 amino acids. The V gene end was trimmed by 3 bases and the J gene end by 4 bases; junction bases not matched to a gene: 7. The germline V gene encodes CDR1 DFQATT and CDR2 SNEGSKA (reference sequence). The CDR3 DNA is TGCAGTGCTAGTCACCTAGCGGGATCTTACGAGCAGTACTTC. It yields the protein CSASHLAGSYEQYF.

The rearrangement links TRBV24-1 to TRBJ2-1; 7 nucleotides match TRBD2. Germline trimming cut 4 bases from V and 9 bases from J; bases unmatched to any gene: 17. The CDR3 totals 17 residues. CDR1 is KGHDR, CDR2 SFDVKD, per germline. CDR3 sequence reads: CATSEPPEGSGVFEQFF. DNA for the CDR3: TGTGCCACCAGTGAACCCCCGGAGGGGAGCGGGGTATTTGAGCAGTTCTTC.

This chain links TRBV29-1 with TRBJ2-1; D remains ambiguous. V lost 1 base to trimming and J lost 8 bases, with 12 bases between them. CDR1 is SQVTM, CDR2 ANQGSEA, per germline. The CDR3 is 13 residues long. The CDR3 nucleotides read TGCAGCGTTGAAGTAGGCTCCCTGGATGAGCAGTTCTTC. Protein: CSVEVGSLDEQFF.

The CDR3 bases are TGCGCCAGCAGACAGGGGGATATGGGTAGCAATCAGCCCCAGCATTTT. Translating it yields CASRQGDMGSNQPQHF. V and J are TRBV10-2 and TRBJ1-5, with 8 bases identical to TRBD1. Losses at the gene ends were 6 bases for V and 0 bases for J; bases not matched to a gene: 7. This CDR3 region has 16 residues. Per the germline V gene, CDR1 is WSHSY and CDR2 is SAAADI.

CDR3 nucleotides: TGCAGCGTTGAAGATAGCCGGGCTGAGACCCAGTACTTC. Protein sequence: CSVEDSRAETQYF. The rearrangement uses TRBV29-1 and TRBJ2-5; D ambiguous. With 0 bases removed from V and 5 bases from J, the gap between germline ends came to 10 bases. The CDR3 is made up of 13 amino acids. CDR1 SQVTM and CDR2 ANQGSEA come from the germline V gene.